Listed below are T cell receptor beta chains from one sample, sequenced in a study of blood T cell repertoires in COVID-19. The assay was immunoSEQ multiplex PCR, and TCRdb's table has in-frame clones only and misses some. The sample comprises some 170,000 clones, roughly 76% of which are singletons, and approximately 10% rests with the top ten. The sequenced sample consisted of peripheral blood. The receptors come from a woman in her thirties or forties with COVID-19, enrolled during active disease. Each CDR3 is given with its conserved first and last residue. The order of the fields is V gene, CDR3 protein.

>TRBV6-5
CASSYSAGGGQFF
>TRBV27
CASSTPDSLNGYTF
>TRBV28
CASRRTSGRVGNEQFF
>TRBV7-8
CASSSRDRASLFNSPLHF
>TRBV19
CASTPLRGSHTEAFF
>TRBV7-9
CASSSDRAGRETQYF
>TRBV5-1
CASSLSSVNNEQFF
>TRBV7-9
CASSLAGMGRSYNEQFF
>TRBV9
CASSPRGATADEQFF
>TRBV5-6
CASSLSGGSRLDEQFF
>TRBV7-3
CASSRTGVGNSPLHF
>TRBV5-6
CASSRDRVTGANVLTF
>TRBV15
CATSRNTGTGRYGYTF
>TRBV20-1
CSASSGAQPQHF
>TRBV2
CASSGGGETQYF
>TRBV25-1
CASSRIGGNYGYTF
>TRBV18
CASSPISTDQETQYF
>TRBV27
CASSEFLNTEAFF
>TRBV4-2
CASSPTGQTANYGYTF
>TRBV4-1
CASSQGQQGARGYTF
>TRBV27
CASSGAGFSYNEQFF
>TRBV28
CASSSPGTGAKNIQYF
>TRBV6-5
CASSSDRANEKLFF
>TRBV19
CASSMTSGNFEQFF
>TRBV19
CASSRRAMSTEAFF
>TRBV2
CASTGGRGYGYTF
>TRBV6-5
CASSPNSGNTIYF
>TRBV5-6
CASNLKGGQGYGYTF
>TRBV30
CAWKLSQILDEQFF
>TRBV6-5
CASSTGTRPHF
>TRBV9
CASSVGGTGTGELFF
>TRBV5-6
CASSIQRGTDTQYF